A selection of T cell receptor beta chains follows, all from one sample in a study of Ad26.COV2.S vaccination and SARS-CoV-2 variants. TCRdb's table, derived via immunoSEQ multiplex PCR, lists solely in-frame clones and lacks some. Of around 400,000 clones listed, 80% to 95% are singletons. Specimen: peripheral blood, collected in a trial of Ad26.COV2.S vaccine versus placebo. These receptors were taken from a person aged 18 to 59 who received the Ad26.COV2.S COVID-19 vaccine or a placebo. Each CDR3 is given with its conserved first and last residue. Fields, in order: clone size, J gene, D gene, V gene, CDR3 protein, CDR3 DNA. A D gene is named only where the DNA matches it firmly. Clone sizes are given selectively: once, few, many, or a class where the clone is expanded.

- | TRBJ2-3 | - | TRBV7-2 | CASKRGGTSTDTQYF | TGTGCCAGCAAAAGGGGCGGAACTAGCACAGATACGCAGTATTTT
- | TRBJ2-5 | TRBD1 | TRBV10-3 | CAIRGTTGDVETQYF | TGTGCCATCAGGGGGACGACAGGGGACGTCGAGACCCAGTACTTC
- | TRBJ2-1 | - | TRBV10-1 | CASSEALNEQFF | TGCGCCAGCAGTGAGGCCCTCAATGAGCAGTTCTTC
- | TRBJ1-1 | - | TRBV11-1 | CASSLGRYTEAFF | TGTGCCAGCAGCTTAGGCAGGTACACTGAAGCTTTCTTT
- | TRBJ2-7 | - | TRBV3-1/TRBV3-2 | CASSPAWGVPYEQYF | TGTGCCAGCAGCCCCGCCTGGGGGGTACCCTACGAGCAGTACTTC
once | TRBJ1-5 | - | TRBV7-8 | CASSLLWGDQPQHF | TGTGCCAGCAGCTTATTGTGGGGCGATCAGCCCCAGCATTTT
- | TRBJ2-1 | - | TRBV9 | CASSVGNSLSSYNEQFF | TGTGCCAGCAGCGTAGGAAATAGCCTGAGCTCCTACAATGAGCAGTTCTTC
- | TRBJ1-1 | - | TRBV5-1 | CASSFVGRQATEAFF | TGCGCCAGCAGCTTCGTAGGGAGACAGGCCACTGAAGCTTTCTTT
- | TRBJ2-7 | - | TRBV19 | CASSISSGSYEQYF | TGTGCCAGTAGTATAAGTAGCGGTTCCTACGAGCAGTACTTC
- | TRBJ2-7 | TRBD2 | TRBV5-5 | CASSSGLADSYEQYF | TGTGCCAGCAGCTCGGGACTAGCGGACTCCTACGAGCAGTACTTC
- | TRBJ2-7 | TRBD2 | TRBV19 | CASTASGHYEQYF | TGTGCCAGTACCGCTAGCGGGCACTACGAGCAGTACTTC
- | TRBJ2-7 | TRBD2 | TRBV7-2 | CASSLYPAGAGAYEQYF | TGTGCCAGCAGCTTATATCCCGCTGGGGCGGGAGCCTACGAGCAGTACTTC
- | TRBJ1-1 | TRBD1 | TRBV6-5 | CASSTQQGHTEAFF | TGTGCCAGCAGTACTCAACAGGGGCACACTGAAGCTTTCTTT
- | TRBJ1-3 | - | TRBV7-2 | CASSLTPTSGNTIYF | TGTGCCAGCAGCCTAACACCCACCTCTGGAAACACCATATATTTT
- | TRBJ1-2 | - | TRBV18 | CASSPPSRNYGYTF | TGTGCCAGCTCACCACCTTCGCGTAACTATGGCTACACCTTC
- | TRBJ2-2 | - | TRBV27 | CASSFHVRELFF | TGTGCCAGCAGTTTTCACGTTAGGGAGCTGTTTTTT
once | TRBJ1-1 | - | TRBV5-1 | CASSSTENTEAFF | TGCGCCAGCAGTTCCACAGAGAACACTGAAGCTTTCTTT
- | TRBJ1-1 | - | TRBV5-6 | CASSLVGRNTEAFF | TGTGCCAGCAGCTTGGTAGGGAGGAACACTGAAGCTTTCTTT
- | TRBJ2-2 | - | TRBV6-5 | CASSYIAGELFF | TGTGCCAGCAGTTATATCGCCGGGGAGCTGTTTTTT
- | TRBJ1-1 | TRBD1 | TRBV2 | CASTSTGTGGGIGEAFF | TGTGCCAGCACTTCCACCGGGACAGGGGGGGGGATAGGTGAAGCTTTCTTT
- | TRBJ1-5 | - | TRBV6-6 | CASSPAPLGHQPQHF | TGTGCCAGCAGTCCGGCCCCATTGGGACATCAGCCCCAGCATTTT
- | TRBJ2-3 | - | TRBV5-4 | CASSTTDTQYF | TGTGCCAGCAGCACCACAGATACGCAGTATTTT
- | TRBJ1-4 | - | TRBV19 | CASSIPRVLNNEKLFF | TGTGCCAGTAGTATACCCAGGGTTCTTAATAATGAAAAACTGTTTTTT
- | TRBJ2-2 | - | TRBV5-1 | CASRGVENTGELFF | TGCGCCAGCAGGGGGGTAGAGAACACCGGGGAGCTGTTTTTT
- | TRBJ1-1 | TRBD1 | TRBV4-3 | CASSQGFRDRAFEDTEAFF | TGCGCCAGCAGCCAAGGCTTCCGGGACAGGGCGTTTGAAGACACTGAAGCTTTCTTT
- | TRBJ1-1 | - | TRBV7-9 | CASSPRLGQIEAFF | TGTGCCAGCAGCCCTAGACTAGGACAAATTGAAGCTTTCTTT
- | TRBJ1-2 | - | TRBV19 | CASSILGLYGYTF | TGTGCCAGTAGTATTTTGGGTCTCTATGGCTACACCTTC
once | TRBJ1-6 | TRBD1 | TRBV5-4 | CASSLPDRAPPYNSPLHF | TGTGCCAGCAGCTTGCCTGACAGGGCCCCCCCCTATAATTCACCCCTCCACTTT
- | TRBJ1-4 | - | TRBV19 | CASSIPNEKLFF | TGTGCCAGTAGTATTCCCAATGAAAAACTGTTTTTT
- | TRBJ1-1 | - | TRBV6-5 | CASSYGPLNTEAFF | TGTGCCAGCAGTTATGGACCGCTGAACACTGAAGCTTTCTTT
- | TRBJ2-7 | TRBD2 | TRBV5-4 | CASGRWGGEQYF | TGTGCCAGCGGCAGGTGGGGGGGCGAGCAGTACTTC
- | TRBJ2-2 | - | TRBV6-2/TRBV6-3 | CASSLGTRNTGELFF | TGTGCCAGCAGTCTCGGGACTCGTAACACCGGGGAGCTGTTTTTT
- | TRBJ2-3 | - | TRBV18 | CASALYLWGLGTDTQYF | TGTGCCAGCGCCCTCTACCTCTGGGGGCTTGGCACAGATACGCAGTATTTT
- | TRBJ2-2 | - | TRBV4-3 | CASSQGTGTNTGELFF | TGCGCCAGCAGCCAAGGGACTGGGACAAACACCGGGGAGCTGTTTTTT
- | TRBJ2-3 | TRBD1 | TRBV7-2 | CASSSRQGDTQYF | TGTGCCAGCAGTTCCAGACAGGGAGATACGCAGTATTTT
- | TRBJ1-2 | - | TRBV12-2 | CDAEEGDSLNGYTF | TGTGACGCGGAGGAAGGGGACAGCTTAAATGGCTACACCTTC
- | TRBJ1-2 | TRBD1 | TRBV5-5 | CASEEGAPFYGYTF | TGTGCCAGCGAGGAGGGGGCCCCCTTCTATGGCTACACCTTC